This T cell receptor (beta chain) stems from a study of blood T cells in healthy people across ages. Study-wide findings and caveats: It was held that diversity estimates obtained from one million T cells represented underestimates. Diversity was higher, and naive CD4+ cells more numerous, in long-lived donors than in aged donors.

It was with a sample-barcoded 5' primer and a J-beta primer mix that a second PCR of roughly 7 to 12 cycles was run. Researchers report that a template-switch adaptor with 12 random nucleotides tagged each cDNA molecule. Every sample gave at least 3 million paired-end reads containing CDR3. TCRdb used MiXCR to reprocess the 5' RACE reads, holding one entry per CDR3 protein. The sample lists about 640,000 distinct CDR3 sequences, 58% occurring once. This clonotype has just a few counts. Its specificity is unknown. J was trimmed by 8 bases and V by 3 bases; bases with no gene match: 8. The CDR3 has 14 amino acids.

The sample consisted of blood. The rearrangement joins TRBV12-3 or TRBV12-4 to TRBJ2-3, with 7 bases lining up with TRBD1. This TCR derives from a man aged 60 to 75 in good health. This CDR3 reads CASSFGADRATQYF. CDR3 bases: TGTGCCAGCAGTTTCGGGGCCGACAGGGCTACGCAGTATTTT.